This T cell receptor beta chain was sequenced for a study of tumor and adjacent non-tumor tissue in lung cancer. On the study more broadly: Each sample yielded a few million productive TCRbeta reads on average. General study points: In normal lung, the top 100 clones were significantly more dominant than in tumor.

This clonotype was recorded only once. The antigen is undetermined. TCRbeta libraries were built with three rounds of nested PCR, modified from ARM-PCR. MiXCR, applied by TCRdb to the multiplex PCR reads, yields one record per CDR3 protein. Among 40,000 to 55,000 distinct CDR3 sequences listed, about 70% were seen once. This sample's RNA came from whole unsorted tissue. More than 3 cm separated this lung sample from the edge of the tumor. Chemotherapy-naive patients with new lung cancer underwent thoracic surgery in China, August–late 2014. The receptor was derived from a woman aged 55-69 years with non-small cell lung cancer. Sequencing was performed on distant non-tumor lung tissue.

The CDR3 nucleotides are TGCGCCAGCAGCCAAGATGTGACATGGGCAGCTGGGGCCAACGTCCTGACTTTC. Translation gives CASSQDVTWAAGANVLTF. The chain recombines TRBV4-3 with TRBJ2-6; D is uncertain. V shed 0 bases and J shed 2 bases, with 14 bases lying between them. CDR1 is LGHNA, CDR2 YSLEER, per germline. The CDR3 is 18 amino acids.